The clone carrying this TCR beta chain was detected many times. Its antigen is unidentified. Germline V CDR1 and CDR2: KGHDR, SFDVKD. The V end was cut by 0 bases, the J end by 3 bases, with 4 bases between. This CDR3 contains 14 residues. The table came from immunoSEQ multiplex PCR; TCRdb's copy has only in-frame clones and leaves some out. The sample lists 100,000 to 150,000 clones; about nine tenths were seen once. This entry is derived from a study of T cell responses to AZD1222 COVID-19 vaccine. Study-wide results and caveats: As reported, nearly half of all spike-specific TCRs target variant regions that are unmutated. Regions 160-218 and 743-854 held dominance among vaccine-associated CD4 TCRs, which spanned spike. Two doses of AZD1222 preceded a rise in Spike-specific TCR breadth and depth. Females made up more of the donors, who were largely white British, and clonal diversity may have come out too low.

The chain recombines TRBV24-1 with TRBJ2-2; unclear D gene. The clonotype originates from an adult in good health. The specimen comprised peripheral blood, sampled on day 0 of AZD1222 vaccination. The CDR3 reads CATSDLRDTGELFF. The CDR3, as DNA: TGTGCCACCAGTGATTTGAGGGACACCGGGGAGCTGTTTTTT.